This is a list of T cell receptor beta chains from one sample in a study of cytomegalovirus exposure and HLA in healthy donors. TCRdb's copy holds only in-frame clones and misses some; the assay was immunoSEQ multiplex PCR. This table has 110,000 to 150,000 clones, about 91% appearing once. Sequencing used PBMCs. These TCRs come from a woman between 18 and 30 years old in good health and CMV-seropositive. Each CDR3 is given without its conserved first and last residue.

TRBV4-1	TRBJ2-2	ASSSDRGYTGELF
TRBV9	TRBJ2-7	ASSSLGGGADEQY
TRBV27	TRBJ2-5	ASSLRRGIETQY
TRBV15	TRBJ1-5	ATSRDRAMRGNQPQH
TRBV6-1	TRBJ1-2	ASSEGYRGPGGYT
TRBV5-1	TRBJ2-1	ASSPHYNEQF
TRBV5-6	TRBJ2-1	ASSPGRTDEQF
TRBV2	TRBJ2-7	ASGTEIYEQY
TRBV7-9	TRBJ2-3	ASSLAASTDTQY
TRBV5-6	TRBJ2-7	ASSTTGGSYEQY
TRBV7-9	TRBJ1-2	ASSDILRIGYT
TRBV12-5	TRBJ2-7	ASGLDRGEQY
TRBV5-1	TRBJ2-7	ASSRQGLAGDHSYEQY
TRBV28	TRBJ1-6	AREQLRGNSPLH
TRBV7-2	TRBJ2-5	ASSVLSGGVGETQY
TRBV7-9	TRBJ2-7	ASSWGQGMDEQY
TRBV6-1	TRBJ2-4	ASRERGQGLTKNIQY
TRBV5-1	TRBJ1-2	ASSPDRPTNYGYT
TRBV6-1	TRBJ2-7	ASSEGWDRGPGGLSEQY
TRBV11-2	TRBJ2-1	ASSLESSSYNEQF
TRBV28	TRBJ2-5	ASSPSTGSVETQY
TRBV9	TRBJ1-3	ASSVGTGSILNTIY
TRBV5-1	TRBJ1-1	ASSSQGSTEAF
TRBV18	TRBJ1-5	ASSPPGQGAFQPQH
TRBV29-1	TRBJ2-1	SGGLAANNEQF
TRBV11-1	TRBJ2-6	ASSPMEGSGANVLT
TRBV11-3	TRBJ2-1	ASSRDSNNEQF
TRBV7-3	TRBJ2-7	ASSPSSGSFEQY
TRBV5-4	TRBJ1-6	ASSFGTGSMGNSPLH
TRBV2	TRBJ2-4	ASRPVYSLAKNIQY
TRBV27	TRBJ1-6	ASSLEWDSGNSPLH
TRBV2	TRBJ1-5	ASTLDRGSNQPQH
TRBV10-3	TRBJ2-3	AIRTSGRADTQY
TRBV6-1	TRBJ1-5	ASSDLRENSNQPQH
TRBV5-1	TRBJ1-2	ASSVRTGGDGYT
TRBV5-4	TRBJ1-1	ASSLANTEAF
TRBV7-9	TRBJ2-7	ASSFAVAYEQY
TRBV2	TRBJ2-4	ASKRLAEIQY
TRBV18	TRBJ2-2	ASSPELAGAHGELF
TRBV5-1	TRBJ2-7	ASSFRGSSHEQY
TRBV7-7	TRBJ2-3	ASSQGQGKNTQY
TRBV11-3	TRBJ2-7	ASSLGRSHEQY
TRBV29-1	TRBJ2-3	SVRIGADTQY
TRBV7-2	TRBJ1-1	ASSKLTEAF
TRBV7-9	TRBJ1-4	ASSGQRTGYNEKLF
TRBV5-6	TRBJ2-5	ASSWGTSGVETQY
TRBV18	TRBJ1-2	ASSPPRGYGYT
TRBV18	TRBJ2-2	ASSLLDPPRQGSSTGELF
TRBV7-9	TRBJ2-7	ASSLSQYEQY
TRBV7-8	TRBJ1-2	ASSLGQANYGYT
TRBV19	TRBJ2-4	ASRMDAMGQNIQY
TRBV5-6	TRBJ2-5	ASSAQGAPETQY
TRBV2	TRBJ2-3	ASSEKGERGDTQY
TRBV10-2	TRBJ2-3	ASGAGQIDTQY